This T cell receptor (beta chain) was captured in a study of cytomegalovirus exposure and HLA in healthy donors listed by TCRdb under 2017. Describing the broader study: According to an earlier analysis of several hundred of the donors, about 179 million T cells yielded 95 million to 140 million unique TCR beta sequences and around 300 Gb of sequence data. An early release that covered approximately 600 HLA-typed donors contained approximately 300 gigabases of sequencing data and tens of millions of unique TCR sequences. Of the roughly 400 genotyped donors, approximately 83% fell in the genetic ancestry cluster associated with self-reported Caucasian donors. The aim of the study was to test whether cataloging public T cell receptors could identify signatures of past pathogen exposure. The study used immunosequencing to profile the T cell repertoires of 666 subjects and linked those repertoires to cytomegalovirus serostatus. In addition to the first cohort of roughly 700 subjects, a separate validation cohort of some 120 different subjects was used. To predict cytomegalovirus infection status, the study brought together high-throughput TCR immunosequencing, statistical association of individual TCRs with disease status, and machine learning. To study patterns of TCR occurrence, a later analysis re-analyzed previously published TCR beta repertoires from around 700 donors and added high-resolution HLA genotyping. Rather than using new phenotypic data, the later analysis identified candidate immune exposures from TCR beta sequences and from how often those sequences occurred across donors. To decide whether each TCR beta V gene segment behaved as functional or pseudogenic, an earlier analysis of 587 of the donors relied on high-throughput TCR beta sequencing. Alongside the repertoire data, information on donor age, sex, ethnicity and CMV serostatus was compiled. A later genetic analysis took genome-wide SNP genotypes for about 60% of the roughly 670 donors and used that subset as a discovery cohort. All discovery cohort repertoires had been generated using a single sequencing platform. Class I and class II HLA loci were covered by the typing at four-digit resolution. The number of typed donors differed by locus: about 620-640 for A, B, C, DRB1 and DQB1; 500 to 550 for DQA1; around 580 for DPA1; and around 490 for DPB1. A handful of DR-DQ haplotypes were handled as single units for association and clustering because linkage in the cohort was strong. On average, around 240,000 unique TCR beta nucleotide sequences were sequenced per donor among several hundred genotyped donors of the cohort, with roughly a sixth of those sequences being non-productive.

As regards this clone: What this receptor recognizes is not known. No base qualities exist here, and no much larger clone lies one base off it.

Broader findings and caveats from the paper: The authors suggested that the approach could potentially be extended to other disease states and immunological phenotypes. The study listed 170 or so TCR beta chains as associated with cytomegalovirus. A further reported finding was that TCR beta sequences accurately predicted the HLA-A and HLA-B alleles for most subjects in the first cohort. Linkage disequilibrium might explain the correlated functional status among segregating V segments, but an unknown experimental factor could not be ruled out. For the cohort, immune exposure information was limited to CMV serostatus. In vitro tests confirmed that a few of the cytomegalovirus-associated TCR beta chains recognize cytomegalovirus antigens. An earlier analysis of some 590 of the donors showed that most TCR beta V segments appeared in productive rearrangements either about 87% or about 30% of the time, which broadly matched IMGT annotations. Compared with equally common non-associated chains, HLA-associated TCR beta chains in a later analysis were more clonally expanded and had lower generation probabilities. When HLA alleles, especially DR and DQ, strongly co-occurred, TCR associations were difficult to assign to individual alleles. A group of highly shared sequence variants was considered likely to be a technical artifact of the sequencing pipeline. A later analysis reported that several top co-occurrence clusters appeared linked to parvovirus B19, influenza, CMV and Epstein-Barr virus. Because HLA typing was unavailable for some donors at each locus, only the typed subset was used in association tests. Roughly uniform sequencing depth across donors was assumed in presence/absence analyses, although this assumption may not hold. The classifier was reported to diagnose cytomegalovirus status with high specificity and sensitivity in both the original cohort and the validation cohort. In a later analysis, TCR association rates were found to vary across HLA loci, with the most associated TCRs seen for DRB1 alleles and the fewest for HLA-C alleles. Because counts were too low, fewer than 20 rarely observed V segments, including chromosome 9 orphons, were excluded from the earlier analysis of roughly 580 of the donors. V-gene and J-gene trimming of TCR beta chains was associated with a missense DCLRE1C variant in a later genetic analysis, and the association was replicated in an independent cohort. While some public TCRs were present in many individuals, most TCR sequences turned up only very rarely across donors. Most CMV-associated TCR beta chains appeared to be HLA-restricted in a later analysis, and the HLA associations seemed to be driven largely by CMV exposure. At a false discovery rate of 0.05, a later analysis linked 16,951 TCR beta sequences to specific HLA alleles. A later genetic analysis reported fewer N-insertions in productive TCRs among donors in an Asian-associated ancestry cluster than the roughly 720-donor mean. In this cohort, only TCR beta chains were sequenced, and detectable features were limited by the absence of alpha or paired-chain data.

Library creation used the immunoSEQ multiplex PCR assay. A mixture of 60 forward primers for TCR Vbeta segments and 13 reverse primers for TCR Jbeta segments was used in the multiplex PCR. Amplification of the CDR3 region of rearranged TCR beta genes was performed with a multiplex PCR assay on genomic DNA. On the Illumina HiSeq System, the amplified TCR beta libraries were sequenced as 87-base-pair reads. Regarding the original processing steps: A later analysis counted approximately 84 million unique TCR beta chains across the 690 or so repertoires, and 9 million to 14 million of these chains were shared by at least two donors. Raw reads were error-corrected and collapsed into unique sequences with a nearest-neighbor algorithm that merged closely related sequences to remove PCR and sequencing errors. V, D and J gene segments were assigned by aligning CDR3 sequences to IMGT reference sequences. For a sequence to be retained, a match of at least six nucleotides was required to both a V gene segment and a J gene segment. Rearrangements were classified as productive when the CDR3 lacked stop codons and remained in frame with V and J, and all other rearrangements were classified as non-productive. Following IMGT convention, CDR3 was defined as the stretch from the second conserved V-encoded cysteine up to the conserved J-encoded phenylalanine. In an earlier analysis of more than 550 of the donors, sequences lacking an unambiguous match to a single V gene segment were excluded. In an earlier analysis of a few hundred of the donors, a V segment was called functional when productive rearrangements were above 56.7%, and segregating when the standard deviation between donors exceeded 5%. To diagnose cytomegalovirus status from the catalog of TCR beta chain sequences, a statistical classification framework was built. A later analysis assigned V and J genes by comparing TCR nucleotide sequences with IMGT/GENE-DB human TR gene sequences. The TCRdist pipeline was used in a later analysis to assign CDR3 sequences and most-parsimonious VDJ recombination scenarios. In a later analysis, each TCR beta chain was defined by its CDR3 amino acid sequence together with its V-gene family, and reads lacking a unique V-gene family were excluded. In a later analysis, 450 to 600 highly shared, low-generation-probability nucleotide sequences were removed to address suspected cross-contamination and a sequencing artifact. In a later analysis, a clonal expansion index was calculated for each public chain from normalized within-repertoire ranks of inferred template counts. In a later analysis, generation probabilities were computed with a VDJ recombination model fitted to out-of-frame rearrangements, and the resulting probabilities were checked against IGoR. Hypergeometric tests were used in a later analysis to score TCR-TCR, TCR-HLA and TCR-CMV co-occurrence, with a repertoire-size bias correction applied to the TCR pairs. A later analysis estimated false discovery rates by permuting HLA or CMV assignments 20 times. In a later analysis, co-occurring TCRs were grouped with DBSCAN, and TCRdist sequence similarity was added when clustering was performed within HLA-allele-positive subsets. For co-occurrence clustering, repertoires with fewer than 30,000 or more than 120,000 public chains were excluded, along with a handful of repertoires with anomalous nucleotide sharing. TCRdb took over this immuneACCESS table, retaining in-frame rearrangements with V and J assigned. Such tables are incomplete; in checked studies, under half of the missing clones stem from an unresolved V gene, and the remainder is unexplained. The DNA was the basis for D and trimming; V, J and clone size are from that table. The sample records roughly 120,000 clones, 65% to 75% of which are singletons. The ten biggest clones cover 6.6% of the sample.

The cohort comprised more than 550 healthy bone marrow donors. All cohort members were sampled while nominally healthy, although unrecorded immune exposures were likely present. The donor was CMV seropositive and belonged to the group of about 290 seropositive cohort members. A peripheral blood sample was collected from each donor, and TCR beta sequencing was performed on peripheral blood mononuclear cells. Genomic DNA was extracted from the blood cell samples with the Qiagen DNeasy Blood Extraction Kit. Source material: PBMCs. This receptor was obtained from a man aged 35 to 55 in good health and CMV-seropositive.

The DNA sequence is as follows: TGCGCCAGCACCCTTGGCCTAGCGGGAGGGCCAGATACGCAGTATTTT. It translates to CASTLGLAGGPDTQYF. The V and J genes are TRBV4-1 and TRBJ2-3; 12 of the junction bases match TRBD2. The CDR3 numbers 16 residues from cysteine through phenylalanine. CDR3 DNA only is kept here, 48 bases in frame from base 1. Trimmed from V: 7 bases; trimmed from J: 4 bases; junction bases lacking a gene match: 9. CDR1 MGHRA and CDR2 YSYEKL were looked up in the germline V gene.